This T cell receptor beta chain is drawn from a study of cytomegalovirus exposure and HLA in healthy donors (dated by TCRdb to 2016 to 2017). Background on the whole study: An earlier analysis of roughly 570 of the donors reported approximately 260 Gb of sequence data and around 120 million unique TCR beta sequences obtained from about 179 million T cells. In the later analysis, no new phenotypic data were used to find candidate immune exposures; instead, reliance was placed on TCR beta sequences and their occurrence across donors. Roughly five DR-DQ haplotypes were treated as single units for association and clustering because of strong linkage in the cohort. In a later genetic analysis, genome-wide SNP genotypes for about 60% of the 666 donors were used, and that subset was treated as a discovery cohort. To study patterns of TCR occurrence, a later analysis re-analyzed previously published TCR beta repertoires from several hundred donors and added high-resolution HLA genotyping. Among roughly 370 genotyped donors of the cohort, an average of approximately 240,000 unique TCR beta nucleotide sequences were sequenced per donor, about a sixth of them non-productive. Of the 350 to 400 genotyped donors, approximately 82% fell in the genetic ancestry cluster associated with self-reported Caucasian donors. About 300 gigabases of sequencing data and 70 million to 85 million unique TCR sequences were included in an early release covering about 600 HLA-typed donors. The study profiled the T cell repertoires of 666 subjects by immunosequencing and related them to cytomegalovirus serostatus. The study aimed to test whether cataloging public T cell receptors could reveal signatures of past pathogen exposure. To decide whether each TCR beta V gene segment behaved as functional or pseudogenic, an earlier analysis of approximately 590 of the donors relied on high-throughput TCR beta sequencing. Class I and class II HLA loci were covered by the typing at four-digit resolution. All discovery cohort repertoires had been generated on a single sequencing platform. Typing coverage differed by locus: A, B, C, DRB1 and DQB1 were typed in roughly 620-630 donors, DQA1 in about 500, DPA1 in around 600, and DPB1 in around 440. Donor age, sex, ethnicity and CMV serostatus were collected together with the repertoire data. Besides the first cohort of 666 subjects, a separate validation cohort made up of 120 different subjects was used. To predict cytomegalovirus infection status, the study brought together high-throughput TCR immunosequencing, statistical association of individual TCRs with disease status, and machine learning. Broad study findings and their caveats: Specific HLA alleles were associated with some 15,000 TCR beta sequences at a false discovery rate of 0.05 in a later analysis. According to a later analysis, most CMV-associated TCR beta chains appeared to be HLA-restricted, and the HLA associations seemed to be driven largely by CMV exposure. HLA typing was unavailable for some donors at each locus, so association tests used only the typed subset. Compared with equally common non-associated chains, HLA-associated TCR beta chains in a later analysis were more clonally expanded and had lower generation probabilities. The classifier was reported to diagnose cytomegalovirus status with high specificity and sensitivity in both the original and validation cohorts. Assigning TCR associations to individual alleles was difficult when HLA alleles, especially DR and DQ, strongly co-occurred. A cluster of highly shared sequence variants was judged likely to represent a technical artifact of the sequencing pipeline. Compared with the roughly 700-donor mean, donors in an Asian-associated ancestry cluster had fewer N-insertions in productive TCRs, according to a later genetic analysis. The earlier analysis of approximately 590 of the donors excluded some 15 rarely observed V segments, including chromosome 9 orphons, because counts were too low. The authors suggested that the approach could potentially be generalized to other disease states and immunological phenotypes. The 87-base-pair reads could not distinguish some IMGT-functional V segments, including TRBV6-2 and TRBV6-3, so those segments were excluded. For the cohort, immune exposure information was limited to CMV serostatus. A further reported finding was that TCR beta sequences accurately predicted the HLA-A and HLA-B alleles for most subjects in the first cohort. A later analysis found that TCR association rates varied across HLA loci, with DRB1 alleles showing the most associated TCRs and HLA-C alleles the fewest. An association between a missense DCLRE1C variant and V-gene and J-gene trimming of TCR beta chains was found in a later genetic analysis and replicated in an independent cohort. Linkage disequilibrium might explain the correlated functional status among segregating V segments, but an unknown experimental factor could not be ruled out. Most TCR sequences were seen in very few donors, while some public TCRs were found in many individuals. In an earlier analysis of more than 450 of the donors, most TCR beta V segments were observed in productive rearrangements about 87% or about 30% of the time, broadly matching IMGT annotations. A later analysis reported that several top co-occurrence clusters appeared linked to parvovirus B19, influenza, CMV and Epstein-Barr virus. A few of the identified cytomegalovirus-associated TCR beta chains were confirmed in vitro to be specific for cytomegalovirus antigens. This cohort had only TCR beta chains sequenced, and the lack of alpha or paired-chain data limited which features could be detected. The study gave a list of some 150 TCR beta chains associated with cytomegalovirus. Presence/absence analyses assumed roughly uniform sequencing depth across donors, an assumption that may not hold.

Its CDR3 holds 13 amino acids, cysteine through phenylalanine. Only CDR3 DNA remains: 39 bases, in frame from the first base. The germline V gene (reference sequence) provides CDR1 MNHEY and CDR2 SMNVEV. V is pared back by 5 bases and J by 9 bases, with 17 bases lying between the germline termini. Library method: the immunoSEQ multiplex PCR assay. The multiplex PCR relied on a mix of 60 forward primers for TCR Vbeta segments and 13 reverse primers for TCR Jbeta segments. A multiplex PCR assay on genomic DNA amplified the CDR3 region of rearranged TCR beta genes. On the Illumina HiSeq System, the amplified TCR beta libraries were sequenced as 87-base-pair reads. The paper's data handling went like this. Across the 670 or so repertoires, a later analysis counted about 81 million unique TCR beta chains, roughly 11 million of which were shared by at least two donors. To remove PCR and sequencing errors, raw reads were error-corrected and collapsed into unique sequences using a nearest-neighbor algorithm that merged closely related sequences. Alignment of CDR3 sequences to IMGT reference sequences was used to assign V, D and J gene segments. For a sequence to be retained, at least a six-nucleotide match to both a V gene segment and a J gene segment was required. A rearrangement counted as productive if the CDR3 had no stop codons and remained in frame with V and J, and every other rearrangement counted as non-productive. Following IMGT convention, CDR3 was defined as the stretch from the second conserved V-encoded cysteine up to the conserved J-encoded phenylalanine. The earlier analysis of 500 to 600 of the donors excluded sequences that lacked an unambiguous match to a single V gene segment. In an earlier analysis of several hundred of the donors, V segments were called functional above 56.7% productive rearrangements and were called segregating when the between-donor standard deviation exceeded 5%. A statistical classification framework was built to diagnose cytomegalovirus status from the catalog of TCR beta chain sequences. In a later analysis, TCR nucleotide sequences were compared against IMGT/GENE-DB human TR gene sequences so that V and J genes could be assigned. A later analysis assigned CDR3 sequences and most-parsimonious VDJ recombination scenarios with the TCRdist pipeline. In a later analysis, each TCR beta chain was defined by its CDR3 amino acid sequence together with its V-gene family, and reads without a unique V-gene family were excluded. A later analysis removed roughly 590 highly shared, low-generation-probability nucleotide sequences to deal with suspected cross-contamination and a sequencing artifact. In a later analysis, a clonal expansion index was calculated for each public chain from normalized within-repertoire ranks of inferred template counts. In a later analysis, generation probabilities were computed with a VDJ recombination model fitted to out-of-frame rearrangements, and the resulting probabilities were checked against IGoR. Hypergeometric tests were used in a later analysis to score TCR-TCR, TCR-HLA and TCR-CMV co-occurrence, with a repertoire-size bias correction applied to the TCR pairs. A later analysis estimated false discovery rates by permuting HLA or CMV assignments 20 times. In a later analysis, co-occurring TCRs were grouped using DBSCAN, and TCRdist sequence similarity was added for clustering within HLA-allele-positive subsets. Repertoires with fewer than 30,000 or more than 120,000 public chains, plus five repertoires with anomalous nucleotide sharing, were excluded from co-occurrence clustering. The source is immuneACCESS, and TCRdb retained only in-frame sequences with V and J called. Part of the clones is not carried over; for the studies checked, unresolved V genes explain less than half of this, and the remainder is unexplained. The V and J calls and the clone size are those of that table, but D and trimming were determined from the DNA. In this sample the table shows some 98,000 clones, about 80% of which occur a single time. The top ten hold 11% of the sample.

Remarks on this clone: Its antigen remains undetermined. No per-base quality is available; no much larger clone lies one base away.

In total, over 600 healthy bone marrow donors made up the cohort. Cohort members were all nominally healthy when sampled, although unrecorded immune exposures were likely present. The donor tested CMV seropositive and was one of the 289 seropositive cohort members. Every donor gave a peripheral blood sample, and the peripheral blood mononuclear cells from that sample were used for TCR beta sequencing. Genomic DNA extraction from the blood cell samples was performed with the Qiagen DNeasy Blood Extraction Kit. This TCR came from a man between 18 and 35 years old in good health and CMV-seropositive. The sequencing sample was made of PBMCs. Rearrangement joined TRBV27 to TRBJ2-7; the D gene is possibly TRBD1, with 5 bases matching. The DNA sequence is TGTGCCAGCAGTCCCCGCGTTGGCAGGGCGCAGTACTTC. Its coded protein is CASSPRVGRAQYF.